These T cell receptor beta chains were read from a single sample in a study of response to subunit inactivated influenza vaccine. TCRdb recomputed calls from the RT-PCR reads with MiXCR, one row per CDR3 protein. The repertoire consists of more than 400,000 distinct CDR3 sequences, with 10% to 11% occurring once and the leading ten covering 12%. The source was PBMCs from blood, collected 35 to 45 days after vaccination. The receptors shown here come from a man between 50 and 59 years old who received an inactivated influenza vaccine. Each CDR3 is given with its conserved first and last residue. Each record gives: V gene, CDR3 protein.

>TRBV5-6
CASSSGWLLNTGELFF
>TRBV27
CASSLSATSGTSYEQYF
>TRBV6-1
CASRTGTGGSYEQYF
>TRBV7-9
CASSLQRQVSF
>TRBV6-2/TRBV6-3
CASTNPPVPGELFF
>TRBV29-1
CSVAGRGLYEQYF
>TRBV7-8
CASSPVGLLEQFF
>TRBV5-1
CASSLNREDTQYF
>TRBV7-7
CASSLDYGAGNTIYF
>TRBV7-8
CASSLRQDPYNEQFF
>TRBV20-1
CSARVAGGPLEQYF
>TRBV6-5
CASSYVDGYNEQFF
>TRBV25-1
CASSSPGVHYGYTF
>TRBV7-6
CASSALGIDTQYF
>TRBV5-1
CASSLVRGSDTQYF
>TRBV5-5
CASSLLGGQTNSPLHF
>TRBV29-1
CSVEALAGEQFF
>TRBV20-1
CSGRDLSSYEQYF
>TRBV5-1
CASSFEDGYEQYF
>TRBV20-1
CSAKRDSRNTGELFF
>TRBV5-1
CASSLGSQPRPSEETQYF
>TRBV12-3/TRBV12-4
CASRGGAYEQYF
>TRBV15
CAVGGSSYNEQFF
>TRBV4-3
CASSQPGQGHEQFF
>TRBV12-3/TRBV12-4
CASSHASGGKTQYF
>TRBV5-5
CASSFTYQGSQPQHF
>TRBV20-1
CGVTASAKNIQYF
>TRBV7-2
CASSLSLAREYEQFF
>TRBV29-1
CSVDSPTGLYNEQFF
>TRBV4-1
CASGDPARSYNEQFF
>TRBV5-1
CASSSTSGIETQYF
>TRBV10-3
CAISESDSSSYEQYF
>TRBV3-1
CASNAGQGYDETQYF
>TRBV24-1
CATNRRGRNTLTLAKNIQYF
>TRBV28
CASSTPTGNNQPQHF
>TRBV7-2
CASSLGVRRQFF
>TRBV20-1
CSARELAGVTDTQYF
>TRBV4-2
CASSQGSNGGHEQYF
>TRBV12-3/TRBV12-4
CASRLDRVGAGELFF
>TRBV5-6
CASSPWGQGFNEQFF
>TRBV29-1
CSVDNKGVAGTQYF
>TRBV6-6
CAIGGRLNQPQHF
>TRBV4-2
CASSQEVARNYGYTF
>TRBV7-9
CASSRGTRGAYNEQFF
>TRBV2
CASSVWDRETTEAFF
>TRBV4-2
CASSQGQFNEQFF
>TRBV20-1
CSAPPGQGSSYEQFF
>TRBV6-1
CASSSWAGGGSGNTIYF
>TRBV6-2/TRBV6-3
CASSYSLAGLQFF
>TRBV9
CASSAQGSAEAFF
>TRBV10-3
CAISGDSRNYGYTF
>TRBV5-1
CASSLVGEGTEAFF
>TRBV28
CASSFGAGMAYGYTF
>TRBV6-2/TRBV6-3
CASSYSRGSGSNEQFF